The clone carrying this TCR beta chain was seen a single time. Its antigen is not known. TCR beta libraries were prepared from cDNA with unique molecular identifiers. TCRdb processed the PCR reads anew with MiXCR; each CDR3 protein has one entry. The sample consists of 350,000 to 450,000 distinct CDR3 sequences, 39% of them appearing once. These data are taken from a study of post-analysis software for immune sequencing data. The germline CDR1 and CDR2 sequences are MDHEN and SYDVKM. V shed 6 bases and J 4 bases; nucleotides not matched to a gene: 5. This CDR3 contains 14 residues. General study findings and limits: Higher frequency in patients than in controls was seen for about 5 TRBV segments, with TRBV5-6, TRBV5-1 and TRBV20-1 among them.

The V call is TRBV28, the J call TRBJ1-2; 10 bases match TRBD1. The sequencing sample was made of blood. The source of this sequence is a girl aged 2 to 10 with multiple sclerosis. The CDR3 is CASRPGQGSYGYTF. CDR3 in DNA: TGTGCCAGCAGACCGGGACAGGGGAGCTATGGCTACACCTTC.